Shown below are 6 T cell receptor beta chains from a single sample sequenced in a study of T cell responses to AZD1222 COVID-19 vaccine. The repertoire was sequenced with immunoSEQ multiplex PCR; TCRdb's copy has only in-frame clones and lacks some. The table shows 150,000 to 180,000 clones, with around 85% occurring only once. The sequencing here drew on peripheral blood, taken on day 0 of MenACWY control vaccination. These receptors originate from an adult in good health.

This rearrangement joins TRBV9 to TRBJ1-2, with no clear D. Germline-derived CDR1 and CDR2 are SGDLS and YYNGEE. Trimming took 0 bases from V and 4 from J, leaving 19 bases between them. The CDR3 runs to 17 residues. As DNA, the CDR3 is TGTGCCAGCAGCGTAGCGATCTCAGCTGACGGTGCCTATGGCTACACCTTC. Protein product: CASSVAISADGAYGYTF.

V gene TRBV24-1 combines with J gene TRBJ2-7; D tentatively fits TRBD1 or TRBD2 (6 bases each). The CDR3 extends over 15 amino acids. CDR1 is KGHDR, CDR2 SFDVKD, per germline. The ends were cut back, 3 bases at V and 2 bases at J, with 13 bases in the middle. CDR3 sequence (DNA): TGTGCCACCAGTGATCGGGGGCAGGGGACCTACGAGCAGTACTTC. It translates to CATSDRGQGTYEQYF.

The chain carries TRBV14 and TRBJ2-3; no clear D. The V gene lost 5 bases and the J gene lost 3 bases, with 9 bases spanning the gap. Germline V gene lookup returns CDR1 SGHDN and CDR2 FVKESK. This CDR3 is built from 13 residues. The DNA of the CDR3 is TGTGCCAGCAGCGATTTCAGGACAGATACGCAGTATTTT. Its protein is CASSDFRTDTQYF.

V gene TRBV27 combines with J gene TRBJ1-5; no reliable D call. The CDR3 totals 15 residues. Germline assignment: CDR1 MNHEY and CDR2 SMNVEV (reference sequence). Trimming removed 4 bases from V and 3 bases from J, with 13 bases in between. The CDR3 DNA sequence: TGTGCCAGCAGTTCTCTCGAGGGAATCAATCAGCCCCAGCATTTT. This codes for CASSSLEGINQPQHF.

The chain couples TRBV20-1 to TRBJ1-2; D may be TRBD1 (5 bases). Germline CDR1 and CDR2: DFQATT and SNEGSKA (reference sequence). V lost 3 bases to trimming and J lost 5 bases, with 10 bases between them. There are 12 residues in the CDR3. CDR3 nucleotide sequence: TGCAGTGCTAGTGGGGGGATATATGGCTACACCTTC. It specifies CSASGGIYGYTF.

CDR3 DNA: TGTGCCAGCAGGGACAGGGGCCCGAAGGAGACCCAGTACTTC. It specifies CASRDRGPKETQYF. V is TRBV27 and J is TRBJ2-5; TRBD1 aligns across 9 bases. CDR1 and CDR2 from the germline V gene are MNHEY and SMNVEV (reference sequence). This CDR3 is 14 amino acids long. The trim removed 6 bases at V and 5 bases at J, leaving 7 bases unmatched.